This entry features one T cell receptor beta chain sequence. Antigen: not known. As for treatment: treatment-naive control, cytoreductive nephrectomy. Clear cell pathology was present in this patient's renal cell carcinoma. The table came from immunoSEQ multiplex PCR; TCRdb's copy has only in-frame clones and leaves some out. Among approximately 14,000 clones listed, approximately 50% were seen once. This record belongs to a study of radiation and T cells in renal cell carcinoma. V dropped 2 bases and J dropped 0; count of bases not matched to a gene: 3. Germline loops: CDR1 SSHAT, CDR2 FNYEAQ (reference sequence). The CDR3 spans 16 residues. Study-wide points: Top 100 clonotypes averaged about 50% in irradiated versus about 43% in nephrectomy-only tumors. Intratumoral heterogeneity was not captured in these roughly 0.98 g regions. Irradiated tumors held more dominant CDR3 motifs than control tumors.

The receptor's source is a man between 50 and 59 years old with renal cell carcinoma. The material sequenced was tumor tissue, taken from a patient whose treatment was nephrectomy without radiotherapy. The chain recombines TRBV7-7 with TRBJ2-2, with 7 bases fitting TRBD1. The CDR3 DNA reads as TGTGCCAGCAGCTTAATGGGGACAGCGAACACCGGGGAGCTGTTTTTT. Its protein is CASSLMGTANTGELFF.